This T cell receptor (beta chain) was sequenced in a study of cytomegalovirus exposure and HLA in healthy donors. Across the study: From HLA-typed donors, an early data release held around 85 million unique TCRs. General study findings and limits: Reported performance of the classifier showed diagnosis of cytomegalovirus status with high specificity and sensitivity. There were some V segments, including TRBV6-2 and TRBV6-3, excluded as indistinguishable.

This CDR3 is built from 15 residues. From germline, CDR1 is MGHRA and CDR2 YSYEKL. Among the donors, all were healthy bone marrow donors. 13 Jbeta primers and 60 Vbeta primers were used for the PCR. Sequencing used immunoSEQ multiplex PCR; TCRdb keeps in-frame clones, though not all of them. The sample records about 140,000 clones, around 10% being singletons. Regarding this clone: Its antigen is unknown.

The receptor was isolated from a man in his fifties or sixties in good health and CMV-seronegative. The chain combines TRBV4-1 with TRBJ2-5, with TRBD2 matching over 11 bases. TRBJ2-7 matches the DNA end more closely, so the J call is doubtful. The sequenced sample consisted of PBMCs. The DNA of the CDR3 is TGCGCCAGCAGCCGCTCCACTAGCGGGAGAGTCGAGCAGTACTTC. It codes for CASSRSTSGRVEQYF.